This is a list of T cell receptor beta chains from one sample in a study of T cells in tuberculosis. TCRdb's table, derived via immunoSEQ multiplex PCR, lists solely in-frame clones and lacks some. The table shows approximately 34,000 clones, with about 91% occurring only once. Sequencing used PBMCs, obtained at tuberculosis diagnosis. The receptors derive from an adult with tuberculosis. The CDR3 runs from the conserved cysteine through the conserved F or W. A D gene is named only where the DNA matches it firmly. A clone size is listed for some rows: how often the clone was seen (once, few, many), or a class if it is expanded.

CDR3aa: CASSQGAVGYEQYF
CDR3nt: TGCGCCAGCAGCCAAGGGGCCGTGGGCTACGAGCAGTACTTC
abundance: NA
d_gene: NA
v_gene: TRBV4-3
j_gene: TRBJ2-7

CDR3aa: CASEPRTGTGQPQHF
CDR3nt: TGTGCCTCCGAGCCTAGGACAGGGACCGGTCAGCCCCAGCATTTT
abundance: NA
d_gene: TRBD1
v_gene: TRBV30
j_gene: TRBJ1-5

CDR3aa: CASSQGAVAGEDTGELFF
CDR3nt: TGTGCCAGCAGCCAAGGGGCTGTAGCGGGGGAGGACACCGGGGAGCTGTTTTTT
abundance: NA
d_gene: TRBD2
v_gene: TRBV4-2
j_gene: TRBJ2-2

CDR3aa: CSARGVYGYTF
CDR3nt: TGCAGTGCTAGGGGAGTCTATGGCTACACCTTC
abundance: once
d_gene: NA
v_gene: TRBV20-1
j_gene: TRBJ1-2

CDR3aa: CASSKTRSYEQYF
CDR3nt: TGTGCCAGTAGTAAGACTAGGTCCTACGAGCAGTACTTC
abundance: NA
d_gene: NA
v_gene: TRBV19
j_gene: TRBJ2-7

CDR3aa: CASSQDGENTEAFF
CDR3nt: TGCGCCAGCAGCCAAGACGGGGAGAACACTGAAGCTTTCTTT
abundance: once
d_gene: NA
v_gene: TRBV4-3
j_gene: TRBJ1-1

CDR3aa: CAWSVQGGNTEAFF
CDR3nt: TGTGCCTGGAGTGTACAAGGGGGGAACACTGAAGCTTTCTTT
abundance: NA
d_gene: NA
v_gene: TRBV30
j_gene: TRBJ1-1

CDR3aa: CASGPRGAAYNEQFF
CDR3nt: TGTGCCAGCGGCCCCCGGGGGGCGGCCTACAATGAGCAGTTCTTC
abundance: NA
d_gene: NA
v_gene: TRBV7-3
j_gene: TRBJ2-1

CDR3aa: CSVDVDSWSSGNTIYF
CDR3nt: TGCAGCGTTGACGTCGACTCTTGGAGCTCTGGAAACACCATATATTTT
abundance: NA
d_gene: NA
v_gene: TRBV29-1
j_gene: TRBJ1-3

CDR3aa: CASHQGANGYTF
CDR3nt: TGCGCCAGCCATCAAGGAGCAAATGGCTACACCTTC
abundance: NA
d_gene: NA
v_gene: TRBV5-1
j_gene: TRBJ1-2

CDR3aa: CASSTTGSSGNTIYF
CDR3nt: TGTGCCAGCAGTACGACAGGGAGCTCTGGAAACACCATATATTTT
abundance: NA
d_gene: TRBD1
v_gene: TRBV11-1
j_gene: TRBJ1-3

CDR3aa: CASGQGSNSPLHF
CDR3nt: TGTGCTAGTGGTCAGGGGTCAAATTCACCCCTCCACTTT
abundance: few
d_gene: NA
v_gene: TRBV12-5
j_gene: TRBJ1-6

CDR3aa: CASSARLAGGKNIQYF
CDR3nt: TGTGCCAGCAGCGCGCGACTAGCGGGGGGCAAAAACATTCAGTACTTC
abundance: NA
d_gene: TRBD2
v_gene: TRBV11-2
j_gene: TRBJ2-4

CDR3aa: CASSYGGVKTEAFF
CDR3nt: TGTGCCAGCAGTTATGGAGGGGTAAAGACTGAAGCTTTCTTT
abundance: once
d_gene: NA
v_gene: TRBV6-5
j_gene: TRBJ1-1

CDR3aa: CASSPGQVLGEKLFF
CDR3nt: TGTGCCAGCAGTCCCGGACAGGTTCTGGGGGAAAAACTGTTTTTT
abundance: NA
d_gene: TRBD1
v_gene: TRBV27
j_gene: TRBJ1-4

CDR3aa: CASSLLETGVRETQYF
CDR3nt: TGTGCCAGCAGTCTCTTAGAGACAGGGGTTAGGGAGACCCAGTACTTC
abundance: NA
d_gene: TRBD1
v_gene: TRBV28
j_gene: TRBJ2-5

CDR3aa: CASSDGRGEGAGELFF
CDR3nt: TGTGCCAGCAGTGACGGTCGGGGGGAAGGCGCCGGGGAGCTGTTTTTT
abundance: NA
d_gene: TRBD2
v_gene: TRBV6-4
j_gene: TRBJ2-2